The entry below gives a single T cell receptor beta chain sequence along with its context. Sequenced by immunoSEQ multiplex PCR; TCRdb stores in-frame clones only, minus some. The repertoire holds a few hundred thousand clones, more than 80% seen once, with 2.5% to 3% in the top ten. This entry is derived from a study of blood T cell repertoires in COVID-19. In the study overall: The samples span acute and convalescent COVID-19 from the United States, Italy and Spain.

The V gene end was trimmed by 4 bases and the J gene end by 0 bases; junction bases not matched to a gene: 10. Per the germline V gene, CDR1 is SGHDT and CDR2 is YYEEEE. CDR3 length equals 17 residues. V and J are TRBV5-6 and TRBJ1-1; 9 bases line up with TRBD1. The sample taken for sequencing was peripheral blood. This clonotype was obtained from a woman in her 30s with active or convalescent COVID-19. The CDR3 protein is CASSTRTGELVNTEAFF. For the CDR3, the DNA is TGTGCCAGCAGCACCAGGACAGGGGAGCTCGTGAACACTGAAGCTTTCTTT.